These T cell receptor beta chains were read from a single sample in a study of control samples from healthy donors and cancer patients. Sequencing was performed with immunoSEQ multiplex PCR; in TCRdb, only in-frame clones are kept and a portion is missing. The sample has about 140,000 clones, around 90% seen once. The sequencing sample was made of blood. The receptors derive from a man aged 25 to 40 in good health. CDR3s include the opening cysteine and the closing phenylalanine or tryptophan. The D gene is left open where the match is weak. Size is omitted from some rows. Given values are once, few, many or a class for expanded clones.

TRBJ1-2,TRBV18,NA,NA,CASSPRVTAVNGYTF,TGTGCCAGCTCACCACGAGTGACCGCTGTAAATGGCTACACCTTC
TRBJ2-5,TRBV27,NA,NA,CASNQSPGRQETQYF,TGTGCCAGCAACCAAAGCCCGGGTCGCCAAGAGACCCAGTACTTC
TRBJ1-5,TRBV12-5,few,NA,CASGWDINQPQHF,TGTGCTAGTGGCTGGGACATCAATCAGCCCCAGCATTTT
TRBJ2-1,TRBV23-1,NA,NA,CASSQSTLYSSYNEQFF,TGCGCCAGCAGTCAATCGACCCTTTATAGCTCCTACAATGAGCAGTTCTTC
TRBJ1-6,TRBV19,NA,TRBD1,CASSPFDRDNSPLHF,TGTGCCAGTAGTCCTTTCGACAGGGACAATTCACCCCTCCACTTT
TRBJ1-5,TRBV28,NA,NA,CASKTVGNQPQHF,TGTGCCAGCAAAACTGTGGGCAATCAGCCCCAGCATTTT
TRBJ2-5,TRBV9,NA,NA,CASSLGLFQETQYF,TGTGCCAGCAGCCTGGGCCTATTCCAAGAGACCCAGTACTTC
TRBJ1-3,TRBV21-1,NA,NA,CASSKERPTGSRDTIYF,TGTGCCAGCAGCAAGGAACGACCTACAGGGAGTAGGGACACCATATATTTT
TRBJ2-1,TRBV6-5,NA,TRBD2,CASSLLAGVEGEQFF,TGTGCCAGCAGTTTACTAGCGGGAGTGGAGGGTGAGCAGTTCTTC
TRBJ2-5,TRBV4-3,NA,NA,CASSQDRAETQYF,TGCGCCAGCAGCCAAGACAGGGCAGAGACCCAGTACTTC
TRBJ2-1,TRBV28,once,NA,CASSFKRLSYNEQFF,TGTGCCAGCAGTTTCAAGCGGCTCTCCTACAATGAGCAGTTCTTC
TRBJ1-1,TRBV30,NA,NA,CAWAGAGEAFF,TGTGCCTGGGCAGGGGCTGGTGAAGCTTTCTTT
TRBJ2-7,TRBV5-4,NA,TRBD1,CASSSYRDRGPYEQYF,TGTGCCAGCAGCTCCTACCGGGACAGGGGGCCTTACGAGCAGTACTTC
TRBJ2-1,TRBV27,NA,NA,CASSHGGDEQFF,TGTGCCAGCAGTCACGGAGGCGATGAGCAGTTCTTC
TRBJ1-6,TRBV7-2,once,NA,CASSRNNSPLHF,TGTGCCAGCAGCCGAAATAATTCACCCCTCCACTTT
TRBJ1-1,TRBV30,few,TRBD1,CAWSGTGFAEAFF,TGTGCCTGGAGCGGGACAGGGTTTGCTGAAGCTTTCTTT
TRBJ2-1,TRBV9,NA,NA,CASSLPPSPGGPGGNEQFF,TGTGCCAGCAGCCTGCCCCCCTCCCCCGGAGGCCCCGGTGGCAATGAGCAGTTCTTC
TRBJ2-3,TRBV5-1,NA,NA,CASRDTATDTQYF,TGCGCCAGCCGGGACACAGCCACAGATACGCAGTATTTT
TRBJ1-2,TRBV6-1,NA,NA,CASSDGVVPYGYTF,TGTGCCAGCAGTGATGGTGTAGTTCCCTATGGCTACACCTTC
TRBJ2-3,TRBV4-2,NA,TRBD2,CASSQDIAGGPLDTQYF,TGTGCCAGCAGCCAAGATATAGCGGGAGGGCCGTTAGATACGCAGTATTTT
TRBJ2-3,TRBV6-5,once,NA,CASRIPTRPDTQYF,TGTGCCAGCAGGATACCGACCAGGCCAGATACGCAGTATTTT
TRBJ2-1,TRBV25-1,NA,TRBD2,CASSESASGRFLYNEQFF,TGTGCCAGCAGTGAATCGGCTAGCGGGAGGTTCCTATACAATGAGCAGTTCTTC
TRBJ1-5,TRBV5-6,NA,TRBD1,CASSFLGGKGNQPQHF,TGTGCCAGCAGCTTTTTAGGGGGCAAAGGCAATCAGCCCCAGCATTTT
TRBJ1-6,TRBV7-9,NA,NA,CASSRDSSPLHF,TGTGCCAGCAGCCGCGACAGCTCACCCCTCCACTTT
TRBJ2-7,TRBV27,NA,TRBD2,CASSLAAGAYEQYF,TGTGCCAGCAGTTTAGCAGCGGGAGCCTACGAGCAGTACTTC
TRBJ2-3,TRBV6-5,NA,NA,CASSYGDTDTQYF,TGTGCCAGCAGTTACGGGGACACAGATACGCAGTATTTT
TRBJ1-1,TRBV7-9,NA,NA,CASSLYPAGPGPFF,TGTGCCAGCAGCTTATATCCCGCCGGGCCAGGACCTTTCTTT
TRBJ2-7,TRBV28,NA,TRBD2,CATQRLAGTHRPTYEQYF,TGTGCCACCCAAAGACTAGCGGGGACCCACCGTCCTACCTACGAGCAGTACTTC
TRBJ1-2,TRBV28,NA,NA,CASSGYNYGYTF,TGTGCCAGCAGCGGTTATAACTATGGCTACACCTTC
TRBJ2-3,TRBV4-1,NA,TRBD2,CASSQESGTSGTDTQYF,TGCGCCAGCAGCCAAGAATCCGGGACTAGCGGCACAGATACGCAGTATTTT
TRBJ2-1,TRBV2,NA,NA,CASSENRRDNEQFF,TGTGCCAGCAGTGAGAATCGGCGAGACAATGAGCAGTTCTTC
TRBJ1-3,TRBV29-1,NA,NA,CSVFGKTGNTIYF,TGCAGCGTTTTCGGCAAGACTGGAAACACCATATATTTT
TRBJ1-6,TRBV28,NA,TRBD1,CASSKLTGGNNSPLHF,TGTGCCAGCAGCAAACTGACAGGGGGAAATAATTCACCCCTCCACTTT
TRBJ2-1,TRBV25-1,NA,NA,CASSEGRGSLSSYNEQFF,TGTGCCAGCAGTGAGGGCCGTGGTAGTTTGAGCTCCTACAATGAGCAGTTCTTC
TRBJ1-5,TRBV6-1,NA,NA,CASSEGTAYSNQPQHF,TGTGCCAGCAGTGAAGGGACAGCTTACTCAAATCAGCCCCAGCATTTT
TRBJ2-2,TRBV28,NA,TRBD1,CASSRWTGVTGELFF,TGTGCCAGCAGTCGGTGGACAGGGGTCACCGGGGAGCTGTTTTTT
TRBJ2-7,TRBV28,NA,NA,CASREQGYEQYF,TGTGCCAGCAGGGAACAGGGATACGAGCAGTACTTC
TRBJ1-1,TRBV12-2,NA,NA,CASRLAPRHSGAFF,TGTGCAAGTCGCTTAGCGCCAAGACACAGTGGAGCTTTCTTT
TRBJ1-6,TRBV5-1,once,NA,CASSRGELADSPLHF,TGCGCCAGCAGCCGCGGGGAGCTCGCCGATTCACCCCTCCACTTT
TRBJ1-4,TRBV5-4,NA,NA,CASSQQGGGEKLFF,TGTGCCAGCAGCCAACAGGGCGGGGGTGAAAAACTGTTTTTT
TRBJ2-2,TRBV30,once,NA,CAWSLWTTGELFF,TGTGCCTGGAGTTTATGGACCACCGGGGAGCTGTTTTTT
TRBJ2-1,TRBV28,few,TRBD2,CASSLTTSGKPSYNEQFF,TGTGCCAGCAGTTTAACGACTAGCGGGAAGCCTTCCTACAATGAGCAGTTCTTC
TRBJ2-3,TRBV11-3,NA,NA,CASSIRRGSTDTQYF,TGTGCCAGCAGTATTAGGAGGGGTAGCACAGATACGCAGTATTTT
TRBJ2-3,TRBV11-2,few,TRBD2,CASSLDFLAGGGNTQYF,TGTGCCAGCAGCTTAGATTTCTTAGCGGGAGGGGGGAATACGCAGTATTTT
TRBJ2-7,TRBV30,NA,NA,CAWSVDGTYEQYF,TGTGCCTGGAGTGTAGACGGGACCTACGAGCAGTACTTC
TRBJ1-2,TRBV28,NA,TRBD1,CASSTGTGGDYGYTF,TGTGCCAGCAGTACAGGGACAGGGGGCGACTATGGCTACACCTTC
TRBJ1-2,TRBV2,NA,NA,CASSVLLEQGYTF,TGTGCCAGCAGTGTTTTACTCGAACAGGGCTACACCTTC
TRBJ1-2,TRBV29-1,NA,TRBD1,CSVATGGGSGYTF,TGCAGCGTCGCGACAGGGGGCGGATCGGGCTACACCTTC
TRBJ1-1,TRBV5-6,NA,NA,CASSFGVRVDTEAFF,TGTGCCAGCAGCTTTGGTGTCAGGGTAGACACTGAAGCTTTCTTT
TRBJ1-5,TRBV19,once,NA,CASRIGGTEFDSNQPQHF,TGTGCCAGTAGGATAGGGGGAACCGAATTTGATAGCAATCAGCCCCAGCATTTT
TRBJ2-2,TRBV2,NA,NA,CASSETRTNTGELFF,TGTGCCAGCAGTGAAACCAGGACAAACACCGGGGAGCTGTTTTTT
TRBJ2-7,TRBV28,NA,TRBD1,CASSSHGWTGTAYEQYF,TGTGCCAGCAGTTCTCACGGTTGGACAGGGACGGCCTACGAGCAGTACTTC
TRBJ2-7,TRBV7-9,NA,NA,CASSPAARDEQYF,TGTGCCAGCAGCCCAGCGGCCAGGGACGAGCAGTACTTC
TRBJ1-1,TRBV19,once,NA,CASSVYSMNTEAFF,TGTGCCAGTAGTGTGTATTCCATGAACACTGAAGCTTTCTTT
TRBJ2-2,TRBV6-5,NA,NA,CASSYPGGELFF,TGTGCCAGCAGTTACCCGGGGGGGGAGCTGTTTTTT
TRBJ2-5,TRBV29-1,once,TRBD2,CSVEGGLGLAGQETQYF,TGCAGCGTTGAAGGGGGCCTTGGACTAGCGGGCCAAGAGACCCAGTACTTC
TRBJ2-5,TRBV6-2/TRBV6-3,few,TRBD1,CASSYGTGYETQYF,TGTGCCAGCAGTTACGGGACAGGGTACGAGACCCAGTACTTC